Presented here are 17 T cell receptor beta chains from one specimen sequenced in a study of Graves' ophthalmopathy and Graves' hyperthyroidism. Transcripts of RNA were the source for amplifying TCR beta CDR3 regions. Second-round multiplex PCR came after first-round RT-PCR with HTBI primers. TCRdb independently ran MiXCR on the multiplex PCR reads; one entry per CDR3 protein. Of some 750,000 distinct CDR3 sequences detected, 40% appear once; the ten largest clones hold 44%. Sequenced material: peripheral blood. The origin of the receptors is an adult man with Graves' ophthalmopathy.

Only a few counts were recorded for this clonotype. This chain joins TRBV7-2 and TRBJ2-2; TRBD1 matches at 8 bases. Germline trimming cut 5 bases from V and 5 bases from J; bases unmatched to any gene: 10. CDR1 and CDR2 from the germline V gene are SGHTA and FQGNSA. There are 16 residues in the CDR3. CDR3: CASSPTGDVRTGELFF. DNA for the CDR3: TGTGCCAGCAGCCCGACAGGGGATGTGAGAACCGGGGAGCTGTTTTTT.

This clonotype appeared once. With a much larger clone just one base away, this may be a read error. V gene TRBV9 combines with J gene TRBJ1-5, with D possibly being TRBD1 (6 bases). In germline, CDR1 is SGDLS, CDR2 YYNGEE. This CDR3 comprises 13 residues. The CDR3 DNA sequence: TGTGCCGGCAGCGTAGAGGGGGTTCAGCCCCAGCATTTT. Its translation: CAGSVEGVQPQHF.

Of note for this clonotype: Just one base apart from a much larger clone, this may be a read error. J is TRBJ2-5 and V is TRBV12-3 or TRBV12-4; 8 nucleotides agree with TRBD2. Matching the DNA end better, TRBJ2-7 makes the J call doubtful. The CDR3 loop spans 14 amino acids. The CDR3 DNA follows: TGTGCCAGTGCCCAGCCAGCGGGGGCCTACGAGCAGTACTTC. It specifies CASAQPAGAYEQYF.

Many counts were recorded for this clonotype. The chain combines TRBV24-1 with TRBJ2-7; 7 bases line up with TRBD1. Germline V gene lookup returns CDR1 KGHDR and CDR2 SFDVKD. Trimming cost V 9 bases and J 0 bases; bases outside gene matches: 7. The CDR3 is 14 amino acids. CDR3 bases: TGTGCCACCCTTTCGGGACAGAGCTCCTACGAGCAGTACTTC. Its protein is CATLSGQSSYEQYF.

The chain has TRBV24-1 and TRBJ2-2, with a tentative D call TRBD1 (6 bases). Between the trimmed V and J ends, which lost 3 bases and 5 bases, there was a span of 15 bases. CDR1 KGHDR and CDR2 SFDVKD come from the germline V gene. This CDR3 comprises 16 residues. CDR3 coding DNA: TGTGCCACCAGTGATCCGGGCAGGGGACGTACCGGGGAGCTGTTTTTT. Amino acids: CATSDPGRGRTGELFF.

The chain recombines TRBV7-3 with TRBJ2-7; D possibly corresponds to TRBD2 (5 bases). CDR1 SGHTA and CDR2 FQGTGA come from the germline V gene. V shed 3 bases and J shed 2 bases, with 11 bases lying between them. The CDR3 runs to 14 residues. CDR3 in amino acids: CASSLSVGAYEQYF. The CDR3 bases are TGTGCCAGCAGCTTGAGTGTGGGAGCCTACGAGCAGTACTTC.

This clonotype was counted once. The chain is built from TRBV2 and TRBJ1-2; a possible D gene is TRBD1 (6 bases). Germline assignment: CDR1 SNHLY and CDR2 FYNNEI. V was trimmed by 8 bases and J by 6 bases, leaving 22 bases between them. This CDR3 comprises 15 residues. The CDR3 is CASSLSTVAGDGYTF. The CDR3 DNA sequence: TGTGCCAGCTCACTTTCGACAGTAGCAGGGGATGGCTACACCTTC.

As regards this clonotype: No conserved phenylalanine or tryptophan is present at the end of the CDR3, so a read error is the likely explanation. The V gene is TRBV2, the J gene TRBJ2-5, with a tentative D call TRBD2 (5 bases). CDR1 is SNHLY and CDR2 is FYNNEI in the germline V gene. This CDR3 is 12 amino acids long. V was cut by 6 bases and J by 5 bases, with 10 bases left in between. For the CDR3, the DNA is TGTGCCAGCAGCCTGCAGCGGGAGACCCAGTACCTC. Residues: CASSLQRETQYL.

V gene TRBV28 combines with J gene TRBJ1-4, with D unclear. V lost 3 bases and J lost 7, with 6 bases in between. This CDR3 is 12 amino acids long. Germline values: CDR1 MDHEN, CDR2 SYDVKM. The CDR3 nucleotides read TGTGCCAGCAGTTTGAGGAGTGAAAAACTGTTTTTT. This codes for CASSLRSEKLFF.

This clonotype was seen a single time. Without the conserved terminal phenylalanine or tryptophan, this CDR3 likely stems from a read error. The rearrangement uses TRBV10-3 and TRBJ2-6, with D unresolved. Per germline, CDR1 ENHRY and CDR2 SYGVKD. The CDR3 is 14 residues long. This CDR3 is CATSDSGGANVLTS. DNA for the CDR3: TGTGCCACCAGTGACTCAGGCGGGGCCAACGTCCTGACTTCC.

This clonotype was recorded once. This CDR3 is CAISENVGDSGYTF. The CDR3, as DNA: TGTGCCATCAGTGAGAATGTAGGGGATAGCGGCTACACCTTC. This sequence joins TRBV10-3 and TRBJ1-2, with a possible D match to TRBD1 (5 bases). Germline V gene data show CDR1 as ENHRY and CDR2 as SYGVKD. The CDR3 has 14 residues. Trimming took off 2 bases at V and 8 bases at J, with 15 bases between the two ends.

This clonotype was seen repeatedly, ten times or more. This chain connects TRBV7-8 to TRBJ1-2, with TRBD1 identical over 10 bases. Germline V gene data show CDR1 as SGHVS and CDR2 as FQNEAQ. V shed 3 bases, J shed 2 bases, and the junction held 6 bases outside the gene matches. This CDR3 is built from 16 residues. The DNA for the CDR3 is TGTGCCAGCAGCTTGGCCGGGACAGGGGTCAACTATGGCTACACCTTC. This sequence encodes CASSLAGTGVNYGYTF.

Worth noting for this clonotype: Its ends do not fully match the called genes, so a read error is possible. The chain recombines TRBV11-2 with TRBJ2-7; 7 nucleotides align to TRBD2. Germline V lookup: CDR1 SGHAT, CDR2 FQNNGV. The CDR3 is 13 residues long. CDR3 coding DNA: TGTGCCCGCAGCCTAAGAAGCGGGAACGAGCAGTACTTC. Its translation: CARSLRSGNEQYF.

The V call is TRBV7-2, the J call TRBJ2-5; no clear D. Per germline, CDR1 SGHTA and CDR2 FQGNSA. Trimming shortened V by 11 bases and J by 1 base, and 8 bases separated the two germline ends. The CDR3 length is 11 residues. CDR3 residues: CAWSPQETQYF. CDR3 nucleotides: TGTGCCTGGAGTCCCCAAGAGACCCAGTACTTC.

This chain connects TRBV20-1 to TRBJ2-7; 7 nucleotides agree with TRBD2. The CDR3 length is 15 residues. V shed 1 base, J shed 2 bases, and the junction held 8 bases outside the gene matches. Germline CDR1 and CDR2: DFQATT and SNEGSKA (reference sequence). CDR3 residues: CSARVWRERAYEQYF. In nucleotides, the CDR3 is TGCAGTGCTAGAGTCTGGCGGGAGAGGGCCTACGAGCAGTACTTC.

The genes are TRBV28 and TRBJ1-1; 8 bases agree with TRBD1. The germline CDR1 and CDR2 sequences are MDHEN and SYDVKM. V was clipped by 6 bases and J by 5 bases; unmatched bases: 5. The CDR3 is 13 amino acids. This CDR3 is CASSGQGWTEAFF. The CDR3 DNA reads TGTGCCAGCAGCGGACAGGGATGGACTGAAGCTTTCTTT.

This chain uses TRBV29-1 with TRBJ2-7; D perhaps matches TRBD1 (6 bases). The germline V gene has CDR1 SQVTM and CDR2 ANQGSEA. Trimming cost V 5 bases and J 1 base, with 15 bases left between them. CDR3 length: 14 residues. For the CDR3, the DNA is TGCAGCGTTCTCCATTCCGGGACATCCTACGAGCAGTACTTC. Translated, it gives CSVLHSGTSYEQYF.